The rows below give T cell receptor beta chains drawn from one sample of a study of blood T cell repertoires in COVID-19. Sequencing used immunoSEQ multiplex PCR; TCRdb keeps in-frame clones, though not all of them. The sample holds a few hundred thousand clones, 75% to 90% seen once. Material: PBMCs or T cells enriched from blood (not recorded which). The receptors originated from a woman in her thirties or forties who had recovered from COVID-19. Each CDR3 is given with its conserved first and last residue. D genes are given only for firm matches. Only part of the rows carry a size: once, few, many, or a class if the clone is expanded.

v_gene: TRBV6-5; j_gene: TRBJ2-7; d_gene: .; abundance: .; len: 12; CDR3nt: TGTGCCAGCTTACGGTTTGACTACGAGCAGTACTTC; CDR3aa: CASLRFDYEQYF
v_gene: TRBV10-3; j_gene: TRBJ2-2; d_gene: .; abundance: once; len: 16; CDR3nt: TGTGCCATCAGTGAGCGACAGAACTGGAACACCGGGGAGCTGTTTTTT; CDR3aa: CAISERQNWNTGELFF
v_gene: TRBV5-8; j_gene: TRBJ2-3; d_gene: TRBD2; abundance: .; len: 16; CDR3nt: TGTGCCAGCAGCCTACAGCGGGACGCAATCACAGATACGCAGTATTTT; CDR3aa: CASSLQRDAITDTQYF
v_gene: TRBV25-1; j_gene: TRBJ1-2; d_gene: TRBD1; abundance: .; len: 15; CDR3nt: TGTGCCAGCAGTCCCCTCGGGACAGTTAACTATGGCTACACCTTC; CDR3aa: CASSPLGTVNYGYTF
v_gene: TRBV30; j_gene: TRBJ2-2; d_gene: .; abundance: .; len: 17; CDR3nt: TGTGCCTGGAGTCCCCCTTGGGGGGGGCCTGACACCGGGGAGCTGTTTTTT; CDR3aa: CAWSPPWGGPDTGELFF
v_gene: TRBV4-1; j_gene: TRBJ1-5; d_gene: .; abundance: .; len: 15; CDR3nt: TGCGCCAGCAGCCCCAGGGCCAGTAGCAATCAGCCCCAGCATTTT; CDR3aa: CASSPRASSNQPQHF
v_gene: TRBV7-9; j_gene: TRBJ2-3; d_gene: .; abundance: .; len: 15; CDR3nt: TGTGCCAGCAGCTTAGCTGGAGATCCTGGCGATACGCAGTATTTT; CDR3aa: CASSLAGDPGDTQYF
v_gene: TRBV5-4; j_gene: TRBJ2-3; d_gene: .; abundance: .; len: 14; CDR3nt: TGTGCCAGCAGCTCCAATACCTTGCGGGATACGCAGTATTTT; CDR3aa: CASSSNTLRDTQYF
v_gene: TRBV7-3; j_gene: TRBJ1-1; d_gene: TRBD1; abundance: .; len: 14; CDR3nt: TGTGCCAGCAGCTCGACAGGGAGGAACACTGAAGCTTTCTTT; CDR3aa: CASSSTGRNTEAFF
v_gene: TRBV4-1; j_gene: TRBJ2-3; d_gene: TRBD2; abundance: once; len: 16; CDR3nt: TGCGCCAGCAGCCAAAGACTAGCGGGAGGCAGGGATACGCAGTATTTT; CDR3aa: CASSQRLAGGRDTQYF
v_gene: TRBV2; j_gene: TRBJ1-2; d_gene: .; abundance: few; len: 15; CDR3nt: TGTGCCAGCAGGACACCTCAGACAGATAACTATGGCTACACCTTC; CDR3aa: CASRTPQTDNYGYTF
v_gene: TRBV2; j_gene: TRBJ1-3; d_gene: .; abundance: .; len: 15; CDR3nt: TGTGCCAGCAGTGAAGCGGGGGGGGCTGGAAACACCATATATTTT; CDR3aa: CASSEAGGAGNTIYF
v_gene: TRBV3-1/TRBV3-2; j_gene: TRBJ2-6; d_gene: TRBD2; abundance: .; len: 19; CDR3nt: TGTGCCAGCAGCCCATTGCGACGGGGGGGGCTGAGAGGGGCCAACGTCCTGACTTTC; CDR3aa: CASSPLRRGGLRGANVLTF
v_gene: TRBV14; j_gene: TRBJ1-2; d_gene: .; abundance: .; len: 12; CDR3nt: TGTGCCAGCAGCCTGAGATGGGAGGGCTACACCTTC; CDR3aa: CASSLRWEGYTF
v_gene: TRBV6-6; j_gene: TRBJ2-7; d_gene: .; abundance: .; len: 14; CDR3nt: TGTGCCAGCAGTTACGCCGCCCCCGGCTACGAGCAGTACTTC; CDR3aa: CASSYAAPGYEQYF
v_gene: TRBV27; j_gene: TRBJ2-5; d_gene: .; abundance: .; len: 15; CDR3nt: TGTGCCAGCAGTTACCGTAGCAGGGCATTTGAGACCCAGTACTTC; CDR3aa: CASSYRSRAFETQYF
v_gene: TRBV5-1; j_gene: TRBJ1-2; d_gene: .; abundance: .; len: 14; CDR3nt: TGCGCCAGCAGCTTGGATGCGGAGAACTATGGCTACACCTTC; CDR3aa: CASSLDAENYGYTF
v_gene: TRBV11-3; j_gene: TRBJ1-1; d_gene: .; abundance: .; len: 14; CDR3nt: TGTGCCAGCAGCCGCAGGGAATGGGACACTGAAGCTTTCTTT; CDR3aa: CASSRREWDTEAFF
v_gene: TRBV5-1; j_gene: TRBJ2-1; d_gene: TRBD2; abundance: .; len: 17; CDR3nt: TGCGCCAGCAGCTTGGCCACCGGGACTAGTGGATACAATGAGCAGTTCTTC; CDR3aa: CASSLATGTSGYNEQFF